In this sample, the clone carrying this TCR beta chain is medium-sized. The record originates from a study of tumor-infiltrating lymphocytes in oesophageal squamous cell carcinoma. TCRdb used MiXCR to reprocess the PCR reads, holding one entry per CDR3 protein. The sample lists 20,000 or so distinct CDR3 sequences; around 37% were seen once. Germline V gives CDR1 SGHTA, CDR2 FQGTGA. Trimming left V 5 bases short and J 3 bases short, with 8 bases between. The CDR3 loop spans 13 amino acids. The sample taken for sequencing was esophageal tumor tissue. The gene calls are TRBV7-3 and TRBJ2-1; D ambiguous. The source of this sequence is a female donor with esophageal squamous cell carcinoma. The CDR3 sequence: CASSHDFYNEQFF. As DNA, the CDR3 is TGTGCCAGCAGCCACGACTTCTACAATGAGCAGTTCTTC.